Shown below are 19 T cell receptor beta chains from a single sample sequenced in a study of T-cell memory formation after mild COVID-19. TCRdb reanalysed the 5' RACE reads using MiXCR and keeps one entry per CDR3 protein. This table holds hundreds of thousands of distinct CDR3 sequences, roughly 25% found once. Material: PBMCs or a T cell subset sorted from them (not recorded which). The receptors were gathered from an adult woman who had mild COVID-19 (a few samples of this study predate the infection). Cell type and time point are not known.

This clonotype was seen more than once but under ten times. This sequence joins TRBV3-1 and TRBJ2-1; 8 nucleotides match TRBD2. Germline lookup yields CDR1 LGHDT and CDR2 YNNKEL (reference sequence). Trimming cost V 3 bases and J 4 bases; bases outside gene matches: 8. The CDR3 consists of 16 residues. The CDR3 DNA is TGTGCCAGCAGCCATGAGAGCGGGAGAGGTTACAATGAGCAGTTCTTC. This encodes CASSHESGRGYNEQFF.

This clonotype has a handful of counts. This sequence joins TRBV19 and TRBJ2-1; D is unresolved. Germline V gene lookup returns CDR1 LNHDA and CDR2 SQIVND (reference sequence). V gave up 11 bases and J gave up 7 bases, with 15 bases separating them. The CDR3 totals 12 residues. This CDR3 is CAPMPTRNEQFF. The CDR3 DNA sequence: TGTGCCCCCATGCCGACTCGAAATGAGCAGTTCTTC.

This chain uses TRBV3-1 with TRBJ2-7; no clear D gene. V shed 3 bases and J shed 0 bases, with 3 bases lying between them. Germline V gene lookup returns CDR1 LGHDT and CDR2 YNNKEL (reference sequence). This CDR3 has 12 amino acids. Here the CDR3 DNA reads TGTGCCAGCAGCCAGGCCTCCTACGAGCAGTACTTC. It translates to CASSQASYEQYF.

The V and J genes are TRBV11-3 and TRBJ2-1, with a weak D call TRBD2 (6 bases). CDR3 size: 17 residues. The germline V gene encodes CDR1 SGHNT and CDR2 YENEEA. Trimming pared 3 bases from V and 0 bases from J, leaving 15 bases between. This CDR3 reads CASSLREDRSSYNEQFF. The CDR3 coding sequence is TGTGCCAGCAGCTTGAGGGAGGACCGAAGCTCCTACAATGAGCAGTTCTTC.

V and J are TRBV21-1 and TRBJ2-5; the DNA was not compared with TRBD1, the D call given in the table. TRBV21-1 is termed a pseudogene. The length of the CDR3 is 15 residues. The CDR3 sequence is CASSKDREIQETQYF. The DNA of the CDR3 is TGTGCCAGCAGCAAAGACAGGGAGATACAAGAGACCCAGTACTTC.

This clonotype was seen ten or more times. The chain joins TRBV5-1 to TRBJ2-1; D is perhaps TRBD2 (6 bases). V was cut by 3 bases and J by 4 bases, with 14 bases left in between. The CDR3 length is 15 residues. Germline V gene sequence: CDR1 SGHRS, CDR2 YFSETQ. CDR3 sequence: CASSWNAGPYNEQFF. The CDR3 nucleotides are TGCGCCAGCAGCTGGAACGCGGGACCTTACAATGAGCAGTTCTTC.

This clonotype was detected only a few times. This chain joins TRBV20-1 and TRBJ1-3; D uncertain. V was clipped by 3 bases and J by 0 bases, with 9 bases between them. The germline V gene has CDR1 DFQATT and CDR2 SNEGSKA (reference sequence). This CDR3 region has 14 residues. CDR3 in DNA: TGCAGTGCTAGGGGCAGGATCTCTGGAAACACCATATATTTT. Its protein is CSARGRISGNTIYF.

This clonotype appeared a few times. In DNA, the CDR3 is TGTGCCAGCTCACCGAGGCAGGGGGCTCGTGGCTACACCTTC. Its translation: CASSPRQGARGYTF. The chain carries TRBV18 and TRBJ1-2; 8 nucleotides agree with TRBD1. V lost 3 bases, J lost 7 bases, and 7 bases stayed unmatched. This CDR3 is 14 amino acids long. Germline V gives CDR1 KGHSH, CDR2 LQKENI.

This clonotype showed up just a few times. The chain is built from TRBV29-1 and TRBJ2-1; possibly TRBD2 for D (5 bases). Trimming left V 3 bases short and J 1 base short, with 13 bases between. The CDR3 length is 15 residues. CDR1 is SQVTM and CDR2 is ANQGSEA in the germline V gene. CDR3 sequence reads: CSVDKEDLSYNEQFF. The CDR3 DNA follows: TGCAGCGTTGACAAGGAGGACCTATCCTACAATGAGCAGTTCTTC.

This chain uses TRBV6-6 with TRBJ1-1; perhaps TRBD1 as D (5 bases). This CDR3 region has 16 residues. The germline gives CDR1 MNHNY, CDR2 SVGAGI (reference sequence). V dropped 2 bases and J dropped 5 bases, with 18 bases sitting between them. The CDR3 nucleotides read TGTGCCAGCAGTTACCCGCTGGGGGGACGAGAAACTGAAGCTTTCTTT. It yields the protein CASSYPLGGRETEAFF.

There are a few counts of this clonotype. The chain carries TRBV6-5 and TRBJ2-6; D is ambiguous. Deletions cut 1 base from V and 2 bases from J, with 6 bases between. There are 15 residues in the CDR3. CDR1 MNHEY and CDR2 SVGAGI come from the germline V gene. The CDR3 reads CASSYFHTGANVLTF. The CDR3 nucleotides are TGTGCCAGCAGTTACTTTCACACTGGGGCCAACGTCCTGACTTTC.

This clonotype was found a few times. The genes are TRBV5-6 and TRBJ2-4, with D possibly matching TRBD1 (8 bases). V was cut by 3 bases and J by 7 bases, with 17 bases left in between. The CDR3 extends over 15 amino acids. Per germline, CDR1 SGHDT and CDR2 YYEEEE. The CDR3, as DNA: TGTGCCAGCAGCTGGTCTACAGGGGGGGGGAACATTCAGTACTTC. It encodes CASSWSTGGGNIQYF.

This clonotype was observed a handful of times. This chain links TRBV7-3 with TRBJ1-3, with D possibly being TRBD1 (6 bases). V dropped 5 bases and J dropped 2 bases, with 13 bases sitting between them. Germline V lookup: CDR1 SGHTA, CDR2 FQGTGA. This CDR3 spans 15 amino acids. Here the CDR3 DNA reads TGTGCCAGCAGCCCGCAGGGGATCCCTGGAAACACCATATATTTT. This translates into CASSPQGIPGNTIYF.

CDR3 bases: TGTGCCAGCAGCCCAGACAGTTTCGCCGGGGAGCTGTTTTTT. It codes for CASSPDSFAGELFF. The J gene is TRBJ2-2, the V gene TRBV25-1; the D gene is possibly TRBD1 (5 bases). The CDR3 is made up of 14 amino acids. Trimming took off 6 bases at V and 6 bases at J, with 14 bases between the two ends. Germline V gives CDR1 MGHDK, CDR2 SYGVNS.

This clonotype occurred a few times. The CDR3 is CASSMWGSVPTDTQYF. The CDR3 DNA is TGTGCCAGTAGTATGTGGGGTAGCGTCCCCACAGATACGCAGTATTTT. The V and J genes are TRBV19 and TRBJ2-3; D possibly corresponds to TRBD2 (5 bases). The V and J ends lost 3 bases and 2 bases respectively, with 15 bases between them. The CDR3 contains 16 residues. Germline V gene lookup returns CDR1 LNHDA and CDR2 SQIVND (reference sequence).

The chain joins TRBV25-1 to TRBJ2-2; maybe TRBD1 (6 bases). The V end lost 6 bases, the J end lost 3 bases, and 11 bases lay between the germline ends. The CDR3 consists of 14 residues. Germline lookup yields CDR1 MGHDK and CDR2 SYGVNS. CDR3 sequence reads: CASSRGQHTGELFF. CDR3 bases: TGTGCCAGCAGCCGCGGACAGCACACCGGGGAGCTGTTTTTT.

This clonotype was counted only a few times. This sequence joins TRBV9 and TRBJ2-7; the D is unclear. Between the trimmed V and J ends, which lost 0 bases and 5 bases, there was a span of 15 bases. The CDR3 consists of 15 residues. Germline V CDR1 and CDR2: SGDLS, YYNGEE. CDR3 sequence reads: CASSVGSPLSNEQYF. As DNA, the CDR3 is TGTGCCAGCAGCGTAGGGAGCCCCCTATCCAACGAGCAGTACTTC.

The chain links TRBV12-3 or TRBV12-4 to TRBJ2-7, with a tentative D call TRBD1 (6 bases). The germline V and J ends were trimmed by 6 bases and 6 bases, with 12 bases remaining between them. CDR3 length: 12 amino acids. The CDR3 here is CASSWTDLEQYF. CDR3 bases: TGTGCCAGCAGCTGGACAGATCTCGAGCAGTACTTC.

The rearrangement uses TRBV10-3 and TRBJ1-5; D uncertain. Germline V gene sequence: CDR1 ENHRY, CDR2 SYGVKD. Trimming pared 2 bases from V and 7 bases from J, leaving 9 bases between. The CDR3 runs 13 residues. The DNA for the CDR3 is TGTGCCATCAGTGAGGAGGGCTGGCAGCCCCAGCATTTT. Translation gives CAISEEGWQPQHF.